This T cell receptor (beta chain) was sequenced in a study of OX40 agonist ivuxolimab in advanced cancers. Whole-study results and caveats: Expanded clones were, on average, more numerous among CD8+ T cells than CD4+.

The CDR3 runs to 14 residues. CDR1 MNHEY and CDR2 SMNVEV come from the germline V gene (reference sequence). V lost 8 bases and J lost 2; bases outside the gene matches: 7. In the case of this clone: The antigen remains undetermined.

The repertoire was sequenced with immunoSEQ multiplex PCR; TCRdb's copy has only in-frame clones and lacks some. The sample contains around 72,000 clones, over 75% of which appear only once. Excluded were patients having autoimmune disease history or systemic immunosuppression. This rearrangement joins TRBV27 to TRBJ1-1, with 8 bases aligning to TRBD1. The TCR was taken from an adult with an advanced solid tumor such as melanoma, head and neck, liver or kidney cancer. The source was CD4+ or CD8+ T cells sorted from blood, collected in a trial of the OX40 agonist ivuxolimab. CDR3: CASRTGTGNTEAFF. CDR3 DNA: TGTGCCAGCCGAACCGGGACAGGTAACACTGAAGCTTTCTTT.